This is a list of T cell receptor beta chains from one sample in a study of T-cell memory formation after mild COVID-19. Each CDR3 protein gets one entry after TCRdb re-called the 5' RACE reads with MiXCR. The repertoire holds roughly 150,000 distinct CDR3 sequences, with about 15% as singletons. The sequenced material came from PBMCs or a T cell subset sorted from them (not recorded which). Receptor source: an adult woman who had mild COVID-19 (a few samples of this study predate the infection). Cell type and time point are not known. CDR3s include the opening cysteine and the closing phenylalanine or tryptophan. Each record gives: D gene, V gene, J gene, clone size, CDR3 protein, CDR3 DNA. The D gene is left open where the match is weak. Clone size, where shown, is once, few, many, or a class for clones that have expanded.

>NA|TRBV6-6|TRBJ1-5|few
CASRSNSNQPQHF
TGTGCCAGCAGATCCAATAGCAATCAGCCCCAGCATTTT
>NA|TRBV20-1|TRBJ1-1|few
CSAIEQGPNTEAFF
TGCAGTGCTATAGAACAGGGTCCGAACACTGAAGCTTTCTTT
>TRBD1|TRBV4-3|TRBJ2-1|NA
CASSSWDRAGITYNEQFF
TGCGCCAGCAGCTCCTGGGACAGGGCGGGGATCACCTACAATGAGCAGTTCTTC
>NA|TRBV11-3|TRBJ2-5|NA
CASSLGQGGIQETQYF
TGTGCCAGCAGCTTAGGCCAGGGGGGGATACAAGAGACCCAGTACTTC
>NA|TRBV20-1|TRBJ2-7|NA
CSARGPQSSHEQYF
TGCAGTGCTAGAGGGCCCCAGAGTTCCCACGAGCAGTACTTC
>NA|TRBV5-1|TRBJ2-2|NA
CASSLLQDTNTGELFF
TGCGCCAGCAGCTTGTTACAGGATACGAACACCGGGGAGCTGTTTTTT
>NA|TRBV18|TRBJ2-7|NA
CASSPLRGYEQYF
TGTGCCAGCTCACCACTGAGGGGGTACGAGCAGTACTTC
>TRBD2|TRBV7-9|TRBJ2-3|few
CASSRGGAKHF
TGTGCCAGCAGTCGCGGGGGGGCCAAACATTTT
>TRBD1|TRBV7-3|TRBJ2-1|many
CASSLMTGTGFNEQFF
TGTGCCAGCAGCCTCATGACCGGGACAGGGTTCAATGAGCAGTTCTTC
>TRBD2|TRBV7-2|TRBJ2-7|few
CASSVGGATTEQYF
TGTGCCAGCAGCGTCGGGGGGGCAACTACCGAGCAGTACTTC
>NA|TRBV5-1|TRBJ2-2|NA
CASSPTEGSGGELFF
TGCGCCAGCAGCCCAACGGAGGGGTCAGGCGGGGAGCTGTTTTTT
>NA|TRBV5-4|TRBJ1-2|NA
CASSIPKSTAGGGYTF
TGTGCCAGCAGCATCCCAAAGTCGACCGCCGGCGGGGGCTACACCTTC
>TRBD1|TRBV6-6|TRBJ1-4|NA
CASSYLRSGQGGSNEKLFF
TGTGCCAGCAGTTACCTCAGGTCGGGACAGGGAGGTAGCAATGAAAAACTGTTTTTT
>NA|TRBV5-1|TRBJ2-2|many
CASRRTDTGELFF
TGCGCCTCTAGGAGGACTGACACCGGGGAGCTGTTTTTT
>TRBD1|TRBV19|TRBJ1-1|few
CASSNDRARNTEAFF
TGTGCCAGTAGTAACGACAGGGCCCGGAACACTGAAGCTTTCTTT
>TRBD2|TRBV12-3/TRBV12-4|TRBJ2-7|few
CASSRLPSGSGGSYEQYF
TGTGCCAGCAGCCGATTGCCTAGCGGGAGCGGGGGCTCCTACGAGCAGTACTTC
>TRBD2|TRBV7-9|TRBJ2-1|NA
CASRGLAGGNYNEQFF
TGTGCCAGCAGGGGACTAGCGGGAGGGAATTACAATGAGCAGTTCTTC
>TRBD2|TRBV9|TRBJ2-1|few
CASSPRWGEGTSGNEQFF
TGTGCCAGCAGCCCCCGGTGGGGAGAGGGGACTAGCGGTAATGAGCAGTTCTTC
>TRBD1|TRBV5-1|TRBJ2-5|few
CASSLVSQGARGETQYF
TGCGCCAGCAGCTTGGTGTCGCAGGGGGCGAGGGGAGAGACCCAGTACTTC
>TRBD1|TRBV20-1|TRBJ2-7|NA
CSATRDRADEQYF
TGCAGTGCCACCCGGGACAGGGCCGACGAGCAGTACTTC
>TRBD1|TRBV12-3/TRBV12-4|TRBJ1-2|many
CASSPTGGGGYTF
TGTGCCAGCAGTCCTACAGGGGGCGGAGGCTACACCTTC
>TRBD1|TRBV5-6|TRBJ1-3|few
CASSGTGAGNTIYF
TGTGCCAGCAGCGGGACAGGGGCTGGAAACACCATATATTTT
>TRBD2|TRBV6-5|TRBJ2-3|many
CASSYSVSREGGADTQYF
TGTGCCAGCAGTTACTCGGTCTCGCGGGAGGGCGGGGCCGATACGCAGTATTTT
>TRBD1|TRBV4-1|TRBJ2-7|few
CASSLDRDGEQYF
TGCGCCAGCAGCCTGGACAGGGACGGTGAGCAGTACTTC
>TRBD1|TRBV29-1|TRBJ2-3|few
CSASGQVGDTQYF
TGCAGCGCTAGTGGACAGGTTGGAGATACGCAGTATTTT
>TRBD1|TRBV6-6|TRBJ1-1|NA
CASSYPDRGLNTEAFF
TGTGCCAGCAGTTACCCGGACAGGGGTCTGAACACTGAAGCTTTCTTT
>NA|TRBV2|TRBJ2-3|few
CASTPTVTDTQYF
TGTGCCAGCACCCCAACGGTAACAGATACGCAGTATTTT
>NA|TRBV12-3/TRBV12-4|TRBJ2-1|few
CASTTTFNEQFF
TGTGCCAGCACCACAACGTTCAATGAGCAGTTCTTC
>TRBD2|TRBV7-2|TRBJ2-7|few
CASSPRLAGLAGEQYF
TGTGCCAGCAGCCCGCGACTAGCGGGACTGGCGGGAGAGCAGTACTTC
>NA|TRBV15|TRBJ2-5|NA
CATSRTQETQYF
TGTGCCACCAGCAGAACCCAAGAGACCCAGTACTTC
>NA|TRBV5-1|TRBJ2-1|many
CASSLEQVSSYNEQFF
TGCGCCAGCAGCTTGGAGCAGGTTAGCTCCTACAATGAGCAGTTCTTC
>NA|TRBV14|TRBJ2-1|few
CASSQPTGVAYNEQFF
TGTGCCAGCAGCCAGCCCACGGGGGTGGCCTACAATGAGCAGTTCTTC
>NA|TRBV2|TRBJ2-1|few
CASSEAGSSYNEQFF
TGTGCCAGCAGTGAAGCAGGGAGCTCCTACAATGAGCAGTTCTTC
>TRBD1|TRBV7-9|TRBJ2-7|few
CASSWTGGYEQYF
TGTGCCAGCAGCTGGACAGGGGGCTACGAGCAGTACTTC
>NA|TRBV5-5|TRBJ2-2|few
CASSTTAGELFF
TGTGCCAGCAGTACCACAGCCGGGGAGCTGTTTTTT
>TRBD2|TRBV4-1|TRBJ2-1|few
CASSHTLAGGNNEQFF
TGCGCCAGCAGCCATACTTTAGCGGGGGGAAACAATGAGCAGTTCTTC
>TRBD2|TRBV11-2|TRBJ2-5|NA
CASSLLRSSGSYQETQYF
TGTGCCAGCAGCTTACTCCGGTCTAGCGGGAGCTACCAAGAGACCCAGTACTTC
>NA|TRBV6-5|TRBJ2-1|NA
CASSYDNTGPNSNEQFF
TGTGCCAGCAGTTACGACAATACAGGGCCCAACTCCAATGAGCAGTTCTTC
>NA|TRBV30|TRBJ2-2|few
CAWSVVSGIGELFF
TGTGCCTGGAGTGTAGTTTCGGGAATCGGGGAGCTGTTTTTT
>NA|TRBV5-1|TRBJ1-1|few
CASSLDGTLNTEAFF
TGCGCCAGCAGCTTGGACGGGACTCTGAACACTGAAGCTTTCTTT
>NA|TRBV23-1|TRBJ2-7|NA
CASRPRDTSYEQYF
TGCGCCAGCAGACCGCGGGACACCTCCTACGAGCAGTACTTC
>NA|TRBV7-2|TRBJ2-1|NA
CASSSSGTVYNEQFF
TGTGCCAGCAGCTCCTCCGGGACGGTATACAATGAGCAGTTCTTC
>TRBD1|TRBV20-1|TRBJ1-1|NA
CSARTGTGVSEAFF
TGCAGTGCTAGGACCGGGACAGGGGTTTCTGAAGCTTTCTTT
>TRBD1|TRBV7-2|TRBJ2-1|NA
CASSFQGVSNEQFF
TGTGCCAGCAGTTTCCAGGGGGTATCCAATGAGCAGTTCTTC
>TRBD1|TRBV29-1|TRBJ1-5|many
CSAGDSIHSNQPQHF
TGCAGCGCGGGGGACAGCATACATAGCAATCAGCCCCAGCATTTT
>NA|TRBV3-1|TRBJ1-1|NA
CASSQDVAFPEAFF
TGTGCCAGCAGCCAAGATGTGGCATTTCCTGAAGCTTTCTTT
>TRBD1|TRBV6-2/TRBV6-3|TRBJ2-7|NA
CASSSAGTGGDEQYF
TGTGCCAGCAGTTCCGCCGGGACAGGGGGCGACGAGCAGTACTTC
>NA|TRBV10-3|TRBJ2-1|few
CAILDSGSSYNEQFF
TGTGCCATCTTAGACTCGGGGAGCTCCTACAATGAGCAGTTCTTC
>NA|TRBV5-1|TRBJ2-5|many
CASSLTHQETQYF
TGCGCCAGCAGCTTGACCCACCAAGAGACCCAGTACTTC
>NA|TRBV3-1|TRBJ1-2|NA
CASSQDYGGNYGYTF
TGTGCCAGCAGCCAAGATTATGGGGGTAACTATGGCTACACCTTC
>TRBD1|TRBV4-3|TRBJ1-4|NA
CASSQEGTGAVSNEKLFF
TGCGCCAGCAGCCAAGAGGGGACAGGGGCCGTATCTAATGAAAAACTGTTTTTT
>TRBD2|TRBV5-1|TRBJ2-7|NA
CASSLEQVWTSGRHEQYF
TGCGCCAGCAGCTTGGAGCAGGTTTGGACTAGCGGGAGACACGAGCAGTACTTC
>NA|TRBV7-9|TRBJ2-5|NA
CASSFGQGIQETQYF
TGTGCCAGCAGCTTTGGGCAGGGGATTCAAGAGACCCAGTACTTC
>NA|TRBV12-3/TRBV12-4|TRBJ2-5|NA
CASSPGGMYQETQYF
TGTGCCAGCAGTCCGGGTGGGATGTACCAAGAGACCCAGTACTTC
>TRBD2|TRBV5-1|TRBJ2-1|few
CASSSRTSGSHEQFF
TGCGCCAGCAGCTCACGGACTAGCGGCAGCCATGAGCAGTTCTTC
>TRBD2|TRBV24-1|TRBJ2-5|few
CATRNSGGADRETQYF
TGTGCCACCAGGAATAGCGGGGGGGCCGACCGAGAGACCCAGTACTTC
>NA|TRBV5-1|TRBJ2-3|NA
CASEWGYASTDTQYF
TGCGCCAGCGAGTGGGGATACGCTAGCACAGATACGCAGTATTTT
>NA|TRBV11-3|TRBJ2-1|NA
CASSLSQGMYNEQFF
TGTGCCAGCAGCTTATCGCAGGGTATGTATAATGAGCAGTTCTTC
>NA|TRBV11-2|TRBJ2-7|few
CASSVGAGHYEQYF
TGTGCCAGCAGCGTTGGGGCAGGTCACTACGAGCAGTACTTC
>TRBD2|TRBV7-9|TRBJ2-2|few
CASSSRPAGGTGELFF
TGTGCCAGCAGCTCGCGACCAGCGGGGGGGACCGGGGAGCTGTTTTTT